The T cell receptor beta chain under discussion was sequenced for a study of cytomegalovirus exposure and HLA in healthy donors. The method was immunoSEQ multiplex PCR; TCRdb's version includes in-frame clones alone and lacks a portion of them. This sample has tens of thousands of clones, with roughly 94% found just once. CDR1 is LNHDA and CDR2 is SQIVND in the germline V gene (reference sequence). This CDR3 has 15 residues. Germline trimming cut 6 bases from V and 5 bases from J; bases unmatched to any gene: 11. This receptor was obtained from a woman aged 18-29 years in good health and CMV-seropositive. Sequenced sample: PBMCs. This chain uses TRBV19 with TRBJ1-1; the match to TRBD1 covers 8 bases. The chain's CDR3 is CASSRSRTGWTEAFF. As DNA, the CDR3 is TGTGCCAGTAGCAGATCTAGGACAGGGTGGACTGAAGCTTTCTTT.